This T cell receptor beta chain came from a study of identical twins. One entry per CDR3 protein, called by TCRdb with MiXCR from the 5' RACE reads. This sample has hundreds of thousands of distinct CDR3 sequences, with around a sixth found just once. In its sample, this clonotype was seen a few times. V gave up 6 bases and J gave up 0 bases; unmatched junction bases: 3. The CDR3 spans 15 residues. Germline lookup yields CDR1 ENHRY and CDR2 SYGVKD. This sample also appeared in a second study, on T cells expressing NK-cell markers.

The material sequenced was PBMCs. V and J are TRBV10-3 and TRBJ1-1, with 11 positions matching TRBD1. The clonotype comes from a young woman in good health. DNA for the CDR3: TGTGCCATCAGGCCGGGACAGGGGGTGAACACTGAAGCTTTCTTT. Protein sequence: CAIRPGQGVNTEAFF.